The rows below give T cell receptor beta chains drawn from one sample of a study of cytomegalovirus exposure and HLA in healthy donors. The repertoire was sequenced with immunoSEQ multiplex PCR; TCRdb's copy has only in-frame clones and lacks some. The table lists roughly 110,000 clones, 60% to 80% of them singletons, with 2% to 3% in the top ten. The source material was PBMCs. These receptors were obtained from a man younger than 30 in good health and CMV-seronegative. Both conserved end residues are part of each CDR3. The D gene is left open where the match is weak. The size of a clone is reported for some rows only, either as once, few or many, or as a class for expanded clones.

cdr3_aa: CASRDSLNTGELFF
cdr3_nt: TGTGCCAGCAGAGACAGCTTAAACACCGGGGAGCTGTTTTTT
clone_size: .
d_call: .
cdr3_length: 14
v_call: TRBV6-5
j_call: TRBJ2-2

cdr3_aa: CASSPSTGTNEKLFF
cdr3_nt: TGTGCCAGCTCACCAAGCACCGGGACTAATGAAAAACTGTTTTTT
clone_size: .
d_call: .
cdr3_length: 15
v_call: TRBV18
j_call: TRBJ1-4

cdr3_aa: CAISRQGSNEKLFF
cdr3_nt: TGTGCCATCAGTCGACAGGGCTCTAATGAAAAACTGTTTTTT
clone_size: few
d_call: TRBD1
cdr3_length: 14
v_call: TRBV10-3
j_call: TRBJ1-4

cdr3_aa: CASSSRTTGTGANVLTF
cdr3_nt: TGCGCCAGCAGCTCCCGAACAACAGGGACTGGGGCCAACGTCCTGACTTTC
clone_size: .
d_call: .
cdr3_length: 17
v_call: TRBV5-1
j_call: TRBJ2-6

cdr3_aa: CASSLGQGFSGANVLTF
cdr3_nt: TGCGCCAGCAGCTTGGGACAGGGTTTCTCTGGGGCCAACGTCCTGACTTTC
clone_size: .
d_call: TRBD1
cdr3_length: 17
v_call: TRBV5-1
j_call: TRBJ2-6

cdr3_aa: CASSQDWTVGGWGTEAFF
cdr3_nt: TGTGCCAGCAGCCAAGATTGGACGGTTGGAGGTTGGGGCACTGAAGCTTTCTTT
clone_size: .
d_call: .
cdr3_length: 18
v_call: TRBV14
j_call: TRBJ1-1

cdr3_aa: CASEMLANYGYTF
cdr3_nt: TGTGCCAGCGAGATGTTAGCTAACTATGGCTACACCTTC
clone_size: .
d_call: .
cdr3_length: 13
v_call: TRBV6-1
j_call: TRBJ1-2

cdr3_aa: CASSPTRGGYNEQFF
cdr3_nt: TGTGCCAGCAGCCCCACGCGGGGGGGGTACAATGAGCAGTTCTTC
clone_size: .
d_call: TRBD2
cdr3_length: 15
v_call: TRBV7-3
j_call: TRBJ2-1

cdr3_aa: CASSLSGGDYEQYF
cdr3_nt: TGCGCCAGCAGCCTTAGCGGGGGGGACTACGAGCAGTACTTC
clone_size: .
d_call: TRBD2
cdr3_length: 14
v_call: TRBV4-3
j_call: TRBJ2-7

cdr3_aa: CASSQTGSGTTEAFF
cdr3_nt: TGTGCCAGCAGCCAGACAGGGAGCGGTACCACTGAAGCTTTCTTT
clone_size: few
d_call: TRBD1
cdr3_length: 15
v_call: TRBV6-5
j_call: TRBJ1-1

cdr3_aa: CASLRGLAQPQHF
cdr3_nt: TGTGCCAGCCTCAGGGGGCTCGCTCAGCCCCAGCATTTT
clone_size: once
d_call: TRBD1
cdr3_length: 13
v_call: TRBV2
j_call: TRBJ1-5

cdr3_aa: CASSPSKDYGYPF
cdr3_nt: TGTGCCAGCAGCCCCTCGAAGGACTATGGCTACCCCTTC
clone_size: .
d_call: .
cdr3_length: 13
v_call: TRBV28
j_call: TRBJ1-2

cdr3_aa: CASSGGTRAWDTQYF
cdr3_nt: TGTGCCAGCAGTGGGGGGACAAGGGCCTGGGATACGCAGTATTTT
clone_size: .
d_call: .
cdr3_length: 15
v_call: TRBV2
j_call: TRBJ2-3

cdr3_aa: CASSGGQAYEQYF
cdr3_nt: TGTGCCAGCAGCGGTGGACAGGCCTACGAGCAGTACTTC
clone_size: .
d_call: TRBD1
cdr3_length: 13
v_call: TRBV11-2
j_call: TRBJ2-7

cdr3_aa: CASSQGGRASTNEKLFF
cdr3_nt: TGTGCCAGCAGCCAAGGAGGCAGGGCCTCAACTAATGAAAAACTGTTTTTT
clone_size: few
d_call: .
cdr3_length: 17
v_call: TRBV4-2
j_call: TRBJ1-4

cdr3_aa: CASRVTGNYEQYF
cdr3_nt: TGTGCCAGCAGAGTGACAGGGAACTACGAGCAGTACTTC
clone_size: .
d_call: TRBD1
cdr3_length: 13
v_call: TRBV5-5
j_call: TRBJ2-7

cdr3_aa: CASSFRQGRNTIYF
cdr3_nt: TGTGCCAGCAGCTTTCGACAGGGCCGAAACACCATATATTTT
clone_size: .
d_call: TRBD1
cdr3_length: 14
v_call: TRBV11-2
j_call: TRBJ1-3

cdr3_aa: CASSPGGGETQYF
cdr3_nt: TGTGCCAGCAGCCCAGGGGGCGGAGAGACCCAGTACTTC
clone_size: .
d_call: TRBD1
cdr3_length: 13
v_call: TRBV7-9
j_call: TRBJ2-5

cdr3_aa: CASSLDHSPYNEQFF
cdr3_nt: TGTGCCAGCAGCTTAGACCACTCCCCCTACAATGAGCAGTTCTTC
clone_size: .
d_call: .
cdr3_length: 15
v_call: TRBV11-1
j_call: TRBJ2-1

cdr3_aa: CASSSRSGTGYYGYTF
cdr3_nt: TGTGCCAGCAGCTCCCGATCCGGGACAGGGTACTATGGCTACACCTTC
clone_size: .
d_call: TRBD1
cdr3_length: 16
v_call: TRBV5-6
j_call: TRBJ1-2

cdr3_aa: CASSFGSGYEQYF
cdr3_nt: TGTGCCAGCAGTTTTGGGTCGGGGTACGAGCAGTACTTC
clone_size: once
d_call: .
cdr3_length: 13
v_call: TRBV28
j_call: TRBJ2-7

cdr3_aa: CASSFQGSTYEQYF
cdr3_nt: TGTGCCAGCAGTTTCCAGGGATCCACCTACGAGCAGTACTTC
clone_size: .
d_call: .
cdr3_length: 14
v_call: TRBV28
j_call: TRBJ2-7

cdr3_aa: CASSQDDSVNEQYF
cdr3_nt: TGTGCCAGCAGCCAAGATGACAGCGTTAACGAGCAGTACTTC
clone_size: few
d_call: .
cdr3_length: 14
v_call: TRBV4-2
j_call: TRBJ2-7

cdr3_aa: CASSDSGGAGELFF
cdr3_nt: TGTGCCAGCAGTGACTCCGGGGGGGCCGGGGAGCTGTTTTTT
clone_size: many
d_call: TRBD2
cdr3_length: 14
v_call: TRBV6-4
j_call: TRBJ2-2

cdr3_aa: CASSLGGEPLHF
cdr3_nt: TGTGCCAGCAGCTTGGGGGGGGAACCCCTCCACTTT
clone_size: .
d_call: .
cdr3_length: 12
v_call: TRBV5-4
j_call: TRBJ1-6

cdr3_aa: CASSPGVGGVAYEQYF
cdr3_nt: TGTGCCAGCTCACCTGGAGTCGGCGGGGTAGCCTACGAGCAGTACTTC
clone_size: .
d_call: .
cdr3_length: 16
v_call: TRBV18
j_call: TRBJ2-7

cdr3_aa: CASSANDRAPAVYGYTF
cdr3_nt: TGTGCCAGCAGCGCAAACGACAGGGCCCCTGCGGTCTATGGCTACACCTTC
clone_size: .
d_call: TRBD1
cdr3_length: 17
v_call: TRBV9
j_call: TRBJ1-2

cdr3_aa: CARRQTPEPSPLHF
cdr3_nt: TGTGCCAGAAGACAGACACCAGAACCCTCACCCCTCCACTTT
clone_size: .
d_call: .
cdr3_length: 14
v_call: TRBV5-3
j_call: TRBJ1-6

cdr3_aa: CASSPDRAGYTF
cdr3_nt: TGTGCCAGCAGTCCAGACAGGGCAGGCTACACCTTC
clone_size: .
d_call: TRBD1
cdr3_length: 12
v_call: TRBV6-5
j_call: TRBJ1-2

cdr3_aa: CASSAGEGWERQFF
cdr3_nt: TGTGCCAGCAGCGCCGGGGAAGGTTGGGAGAGGCAGTTCTTC
clone_size: .
d_call: .
cdr3_length: 14
v_call: TRBV9
j_call: TRBJ2-1

cdr3_aa: CASRLGQNFEAFF
cdr3_nt: TGTGCCAGCAGATTGGGACAAAACTTTGAAGCTTTCTTT
clone_size: .
d_call: .
cdr3_length: 13
v_call: TRBV6-5
j_call: TRBJ1-1

cdr3_aa: CASSLPGQETQYF
cdr3_nt: TGTGCCAGCAGTTTACCGGGACAAGAGACCCAGTACTTC
clone_size: .
d_call: .
cdr3_length: 13
v_call: TRBV28
j_call: TRBJ2-5

cdr3_aa: CASSLGSGPYEQYF
cdr3_nt: TGTGCCAGCAGCTTAGGGTCAGGCCCCTACGAGCAGTACTTC
clone_size: few
d_call: .
cdr3_length: 14
v_call: TRBV7-6
j_call: TRBJ2-7

cdr3_aa: CAISESKRGAGSDTQYF
cdr3_nt: TGTGCCATCAGTGAGTCTAAGCGGGGGGCTGGTTCAGATACGCAGTATTTT
clone_size: .
d_call: TRBD2
cdr3_length: 17
v_call: TRBV10-3
j_call: TRBJ2-3

cdr3_aa: CASRDGQGFNYGYTF
cdr3_nt: TGTGCCAGTAGGGATGGACAGGGATTCAACTATGGCTACACCTTC
clone_size: few
d_call: TRBD1
cdr3_length: 15
v_call: TRBV19
j_call: TRBJ1-2

cdr3_aa: CASSQGQGLDEKLFF
cdr3_nt: TGTGCCAGCAGCCAAGGACAAGGGCTGGATGAAAAACTGTTTTTT
clone_size: .
d_call: .
cdr3_length: 15
v_call: TRBV5-8
j_call: TRBJ1-4

cdr3_aa: CASRVPLRDRSKGNQPQHF
cdr3_nt: TGTGCCAGCCGTGTCCCCCTCCGGGACAGGTCTAAGGGCAATCAGCCCCAGCATTTT
clone_size: .
d_call: TRBD1
cdr3_length: 19
v_call: TRBV27
j_call: TRBJ1-5

cdr3_aa: CASIRKRAAGNTGELFF
cdr3_nt: TGTGCCAGCATCCGAAAGAGGGCGGCGGGGAACACCGGGGAGCTGTTTTTT
clone_size: once
d_call: .
cdr3_length: 17
v_call: TRBV7-9
j_call: TRBJ2-2

cdr3_aa: CASSIGDTQYF
cdr3_nt: TGTGCCAGTAGTATCGGGGATACGCAGTATTTT
clone_size: .
d_call: .
cdr3_length: 11
v_call: TRBV19
j_call: TRBJ2-3

cdr3_aa: CASSIGTGGSYEQYF
cdr3_nt: TGTGCCAGCAGTATCGGGACAGGGGGCTCCTACGAGCAGTACTTC
clone_size: .
d_call: TRBD1
cdr3_length: 15
v_call: TRBV9
j_call: TRBJ2-7

cdr3_aa: CASSPHVRGGTTDTQYF
cdr3_nt: TGTGCCAGCAGTCCCCACGTCCGGGGGGGGACCACAGATACGCAGTATTTT
clone_size: .
d_call: TRBD2
cdr3_length: 17
v_call: TRBV27
j_call: TRBJ2-3

cdr3_aa: CASSPATGQPQHF
cdr3_nt: TGTGCCAGCTCCCCTGCGACGGGTCAGCCCCAGCATTTT
clone_size: .
d_call: .
cdr3_length: 13
v_call: TRBV18
j_call: TRBJ1-5

cdr3_aa: CATSRTGRFSYNSPLHF
cdr3_nt: TGTGCCACCAGCAGGACAGGCCGTTTCTCCTATAATTCACCCCTCCACTTT
clone_size: few
d_call: .
cdr3_length: 17
v_call: TRBV15
j_call: TRBJ1-6

cdr3_aa: CASSTTGQGAPSF
cdr3_nt: TGTGCCAGTAGTACGACGGGACAGGGGGCGCCTAGCTTC
clone_size: few
d_call: TRBD1
cdr3_length: 13
v_call: TRBV19
j_call: TRBJ2-7

cdr3_aa: CASSQDTGETQYF
cdr3_nt: TGTGCCAGCAGCCAAGATACAGGTGAGACCCAGTACTTC
clone_size: .
d_call: .
cdr3_length: 13
v_call: TRBV4-2
j_call: TRBJ2-5

cdr3_aa: CASSYSGTSLTDTQYF
cdr3_nt: TGTGCCAGCAGTTACTCCGGGACAAGCCTCACAGATACGCAGTATTTT
clone_size: .
d_call: .
cdr3_length: 16
v_call: TRBV6-5
j_call: TRBJ2-3

cdr3_aa: CASSPGQGPSYEQYF
cdr3_nt: TGTGCCAGCAGCCCCGGACAGGGTCCTTCCTACGAGCAGTACTTC
clone_size: .
d_call: TRBD1
cdr3_length: 15
v_call: TRBV11-2
j_call: TRBJ2-7

cdr3_aa: CASSLDNEQFF
cdr3_nt: TGTGCCAGCAGCCTTGACAATGAGCAGTTCTTC
clone_size: .
d_call: .
cdr3_length: 11
v_call: TRBV2
j_call: TRBJ2-1

cdr3_aa: CASSQDGAGVSYEQYF
cdr3_nt: TGTGCCAGCAGCCAAGATGGAGCGGGGGTTTCCTACGAGCAGTACTTC
clone_size: .
d_call: TRBD2
cdr3_length: 16
v_call: TRBV4-2
j_call: TRBJ2-7

cdr3_aa: CASSAPGQGNNEQFF
cdr3_nt: TGTGCCAGCAGCGCTCCGGGACAGGGTAACAATGAGCAGTTCTTC
clone_size: few
d_call: TRBD1
cdr3_length: 15
v_call: TRBV5-4
j_call: TRBJ2-1

cdr3_aa: CAISEPTGGHGYTF
cdr3_nt: TGTGCCATCAGTGAGCCGACAGGGGGGCATGGCTACACCTTC
clone_size: .
d_call: TRBD1
cdr3_length: 14
v_call: TRBV10-3
j_call: TRBJ1-2

cdr3_aa: CASSLRRPDNSPLHF
cdr3_nt: TGTGCCAGCAGCTTGCGGCGTCCTGATAATTCACCCCTCCACTTT
clone_size: .
d_call: .
cdr3_length: 15
v_call: TRBV7-2
j_call: TRBJ1-6

cdr3_aa: CASSAGTSDPETQYF
cdr3_nt: TGCGCCAGCAGCGCCGGGACTAGCGATCCAGAGACCCAGTACTTC
clone_size: .
d_call: TRBD2
cdr3_length: 15
v_call: TRBV5-1
j_call: TRBJ2-5

cdr3_aa: CASSSMGITYNEQFF
cdr3_nt: TGTGCCAGCAGCTCCATGGGCATCACTTACAATGAGCAGTTCTTC
clone_size: .
d_call: .
cdr3_length: 15
v_call: TRBV11-1
j_call: TRBJ2-1

cdr3_aa: CASSLYYRGSYNSPLHF
cdr3_nt: TGTGCCAGCAGCTTGTATTATAGAGGTTCCTATAATTCACCCCTCCACTTT
clone_size: few
d_call: .
cdr3_length: 17
v_call: TRBV5-6
j_call: TRBJ1-6

cdr3_aa: CATENPTGGTNEKLFF
cdr3_nt: TGTGCCACCGAAAACCCCACGGGAGGGACTAATGAAAAACTGTTTTTT
clone_size: .
d_call: .
cdr3_length: 16
v_call: TRBV28
j_call: TRBJ1-4

cdr3_aa: CASSSYRHGYTF
cdr3_nt: TGTGCCAGCAGTTCTTACAGGCACGGCTACACCTTC
clone_size: .
d_call: .
cdr3_length: 12
v_call: TRBV28
j_call: TRBJ1-2

cdr3_aa: CSCREEGYGYTF
cdr3_nt: TGCAGTTGTAGGGAGGAGGGTTATGGCTACACCTTC
clone_size: .
d_call: .
cdr3_length: 12
v_call: TRBV29-1
j_call: TRBJ1-2

cdr3_aa: CATSAREDEQYF
cdr3_nt: TGTGCCACCAGCGCGCGGGAGGACGAGCAGTACTTC
clone_size: .
d_call: TRBD2
cdr3_length: 12
v_call: TRBV15
j_call: TRBJ2-7

cdr3_aa: CASRPPGQGKGYTF
cdr3_nt: TGTGCCAGCAGACCCCCGGGACAGGGGAAGGGCTACACCTTC
clone_size: .
d_call: TRBD1
cdr3_length: 14
v_call: TRBV27
j_call: TRBJ1-2